This T cell receptor beta chain was retrieved from a study of CD8+ T cells in alopecia areata. Comment on this clone: Its antigen is undetermined.

Reverse transcribed after extraction, RNA yielded cDNA as the sequencing template. The repertoire was sequenced with immunoSEQ multiplex PCR; TCRdb's copy has only in-frame clones and lacks some. Altogether 140,000 to 150,000 clones are present, 62% being singletons, with the ten largest covering 36%. Points from the study as a whole: Scalp lesions, especially in alopecia totalis/universalis, had higher clonality than normal scalp. There were also resident alphabeta T cells of normal skin sequenced in scalp samples.

Germline-derived CDR1 and CDR2 are MGHDK and SYGVNS. The CDR3 extends over 18 amino acids. The germline V and J ends were trimmed by 6 bases and 0 bases, with 21 bases remaining between them. The chain has TRBV25-1 and TRBJ2-1; D perhaps matches TRBD2 (5 bases). This sequence was found in a human donor in good health. Material: CD8+ T cells sorted from blood. CDR3 sequence (DNA): TGTGCCAGCAGCGACGGGGTCGGTTTTTCCATCTCCTACAATGAGCAGTTCTTC. This sequence encodes CASSDGVGFSISYNEQFF.